Listed below are T cell receptor beta chains from one sample, sequenced in a study of regulatory dendritic cells for organ transplantation. Libraries were prepared by immunoSEQ multiplex PCR; TCRdb keeps only in-frame clonotypes and omits some of them. This table has 8,500 to 13,000 clones, roughly two thirds appearing once. Material for sequencing was memory CD8+ T cells from blood. Every receptor here comes from a human donor in good health. Both conserved end residues are part of each CDR3. The order of the fields is clone size, J gene, D gene, V gene, CDR3 protein, CDR3 DNA. D genes are given only for firm matches. Some rows have no size entry. The others give once, few or many, or a class for an expanded clone.

.,TRBJ1-5,TRBD1,TRBV4-2,CASSWGGQGHSNQPQHF,TGTGCCAGCAGCTGGGGGGGACAGGGCCATAGCAATCAGCCCCAGCATTTT
.,TRBJ1-5,.,TRBV4-1,CASSQQQGSNQPQHF,TGCGCCAGCAGCCAGCAGCAAGGCAGCAATCAGCCCCAGCATTTT
.,TRBJ2-2,TRBD1,TRBV5-6,CASNEKGAYTGELFF,TGTGCCTCCAATGAAAAGGGGGCCTACACCGGGGAGCTGTTTTTT
.,TRBJ1-2,.,TRBV4-1,CASSQVQTTGRGYGYTF,TGCGCCAGCAGCCAAGTCCAGACCACGGGCAGGGGCTATGGCTACACCTTC
.,TRBJ2-2,TRBD1,TRBV15,CATSSTGQGRDTGELFF,TGTGCCACCAGCTCCACCGGACAGGGTCGTGACACCGGGGAGCTGTTTTTT
once,TRBJ2-7,.,TRBV4-3,CASSQGLVRFEQYF,TGCGCCAGCAGCCAAGGACTAGTCCGCTTCGAGCAGTACTTC
.,TRBJ1-1,.,TRBV4-1,CASSRGLGGGIEAFF,TGCGCCAGCAGCCGAGGTTTGGGGGGTGGGATTGAAGCTTTCTTT
.,TRBJ2-1,.,TRBV21-1,CASRMTSFHNEQFF,TGTGCCAGCAGAATGACTAGTTTCCACAATGAGCAGTTCTTC
.,TRBJ1-1,.,TRBV5-5,CASSLGPGKERTEAFF,TGTGCCAGCAGCTTGGGTCCAGGCAAGGAAAGGACTGAAGCTTTCTTT
.,TRBJ2-7,.,TRBV27,CASSHSRGLIYEQYF,TGTGCCAGCAGTCACAGCCGGGGCTTAATCTACGAGCAGTACTTC
few,TRBJ2-5,TRBD2,TRBV6-1,CASSPTSGGAETQYF,TGTGCCAGCAGTCCCACTAGCGGGGGGGCGGAGACCCAGTACTTC
.,TRBJ2-7,TRBD1,TRBV6-5,CASSLPGQTYEQYF,TGTGCCAGCAGTTTGCCGGGACAGACCTACGAGCAGTACTTC
.,TRBJ2-1,.,TRBV6-1,CASSEAGGSYNEQFF,TGTGCCAGCAGTGAAGCGGGGGGCTCCTACAATGAGCAGTTCTTC
once,TRBJ1-1,TRBD1,TRBV30,CAWNLGQVNTEAFF,TGTGCCTGGAATCTAGGACAGGTGAACACTGAAGCTTTCTTT
.,TRBJ2-1,.,TRBV6-4,CASSDSTENEQFF,TGTGCCAGCAGTGACTCGACGGAAAATGAGCAGTTCTTC
.,TRBJ1-1,TRBD1,TRBV4-3,CASSPGQLNTEAFF,TGCGCCAGCAGCCCGGGACAGCTGAACACTGAAGCTTTCTTT
.,TRBJ2-7,.,TRBV27,CASRELGTYEQYF,TGTGCCAGCAGGGAGCTTGGGACTTACGAGCAGTACTTC
.,TRBJ2-5,TRBD2,TRBV5-1,CASSLRLGLAGESGQETQYF,TGCGCCAGCAGCTTGCGGTTGGGTCTAGCGGGAGAGTCAGGCCAAGAGACCCAGTACTTC
once,TRBJ1-4,.,TRBV28,CASSLPLGTWEKLFF,TGTGCCAGCAGTTTACCCCTAGGGACCTGGGAAAAACTGTTTTTT
.,TRBJ2-7,.,TRBV7-8,CASSPGDEQYF,TGTGCCAGCAGTCCCGGGGACGAGCAGTACTTC
.,TRBJ2-7,.,TRBV27,CASSLSEISYEQYF,TGTGCCAGCAGTTTATCCGAGATAAGCTACGAGCAGTACTTC
few,TRBJ1-5,.,TRBV12-5,CASGLLVGGTNQPQHF,TGTGCTAGTGGTTTGTTGGTAGGGGGGACGAATCAGCCCCAGCATTTT
.,TRBJ2-3,.,TRBV4-1,CASQEERTDTQYF,TGCGCCAGCCAAGAGGAAAGGACAGATACGCAGTATTTT
.,TRBJ1-2,.,TRBV4-2,CASSQVGGDYGYTF,TGTGCCAGCAGCCAAGTCGGGGGTGACTATGGCTACACCTTC
.,TRBJ2-1,.,TRBV9,CASSGKDSTTGPYNEQFF,TGTGCCAGCAGCGGTAAGGACTCGACTACGGGCCCCTACAATGAGCAGTTCTTC
few,TRBJ2-7,TRBD2,TRBV7-8,CASSRSGRTYEQYF,TGTGCCAGCAGCCGTAGCGGGAGGACCTACGAGCAGTACTTC
.,TRBJ2-3,.,TRBV28,CACAGYTQYF,TGTGCGTGTGCGGGGTATACGCAGTATTTT
.,TRBJ1-1,.,TRBV10-3,CAISDLSSGGNTEAFF,TGTGCCATCAGTGACTTGTCGTCTGGGGGGAACACTGAAGCTTTCTTT
once,TRBJ2-3,.,TRBV7-9,CASSQNKDSLCTDTQYF,TGTGCCAGCAGCCAAAACAAAGACAGTCTGTGCACAGATACGCAGTATTTT
.,TRBJ2-7,TRBD1,TRBV9,CASSPGTGSEQYF,TGTGCCAGCAGCCCGGGGACAGGGTCCGAGCAGTACTTC
few,TRBJ2-3,TRBD2,TRBV6-4,CASSESPAGGTDTQYF,TGTGCCAGCAGTGAAAGTCCGGCGGGAGGCACAGATACGCAGTATTTT
.,TRBJ1-1,.,TRBV27,CASSLSRAMNTEAFF,TGTGCCAGCAGTTTAAGCAGGGCAATGAACACTGAAGCTTTCTTT
.,TRBJ2-7,.,TRBV6-7,CASSLTISYEQYF,TGTGCCAGCAGCCTTACCATATCGTACGAGCAGTACTTC
few,TRBJ2-3,TRBD2,TRBV6-4,CASSDSTSGGGDTQYF,TGTGCCAGCAGTGACTCGACTAGCGGGGGCGGGGATACGCAGTATTTT
.,TRBJ2-1,.,TRBV16,CASTAVSYNEQFF,TGTGCCAGCACAGCGGTCTCCTACAATGAGCAGTTCTTC
.,TRBJ2-3,TRBD2,TRBV4-2,CASSQPKSGGGINTQYF,TGTGCCAGCAGCCAACCGAAAAGCGGGGGCGGGATAAATACGCAGTATTTT
.,TRBJ2-7,.,TRBV6-9,CASRVGGSSYEQYF,TGTGCCAGCAGGGTAGGGGGAAGCTCCTACGAGCAGTACTTC
few,TRBJ2-5,TRBD2,TRBV5-6,CASSFASGGAQETQYF,TGTGCCAGCAGCTTCGCTAGCGGGGGGGCACAAGAGACCCAGTACTTC
few,TRBJ1-5,.,TRBV5-5,CASSLSRTGNQPQHF,TGTGCCAGCAGCTTGTCTCGGACGGGCAATCAGCCCCAGCATTTT
.,TRBJ2-1,.,TRBV6-5,CASSESYNEQFF,TGTGCCAGCAGTGAATCCTACAATGAGCAGTTCTTC
medium-sized,TRBJ2-7,TRBD1,TRBV7-9,CASSLEYGQAPYEQYF,TGTGCCAGCAGCTTAGAATATGGACAGGCCCCCTACGAGCAGTACTTC
.,TRBJ2-7,.,TRBV18,CASSLTRGNYEQYF,TGTGCCAGCTCACTAACTCGGGGGAACTACGAGCAGTACTTC
.,TRBJ2-7,TRBD2,TRBV30,CAWSVLRLAGGYEQYF,TGTGCCTGGAGTGTCCTTCGACTAGCGGGAGGGTACGAGCAGTACTTC